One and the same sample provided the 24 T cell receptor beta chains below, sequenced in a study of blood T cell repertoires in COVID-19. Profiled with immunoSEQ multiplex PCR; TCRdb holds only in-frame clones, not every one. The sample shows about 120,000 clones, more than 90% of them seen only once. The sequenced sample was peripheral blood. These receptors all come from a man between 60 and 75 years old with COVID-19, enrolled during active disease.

CDR3 coding DNA: TGCGCCAGCAGTGGGGACTCCTCGGATACGCAGTATTTT. Protein product: CASSGDSSDTQYF. J is TRBJ2-3 and V is TRBV10-1; D might be TRBD2 (6 bases). The V gene's germline CDR1 is WNHNN and CDR2 SYGVQD (reference sequence). The CDR3 contains 13 residues. Trimming cost V 4 bases and J 6 bases, with 11 bases left between them.

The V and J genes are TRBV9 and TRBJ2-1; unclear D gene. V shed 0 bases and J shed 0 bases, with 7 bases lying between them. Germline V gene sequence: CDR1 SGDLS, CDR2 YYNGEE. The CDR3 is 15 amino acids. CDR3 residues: CASSVGPSSYNEQFF. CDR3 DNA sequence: TGTGCCAGCAGCGTAGGCCCGAGCTCCTACAATGAGCAGTTCTTC.

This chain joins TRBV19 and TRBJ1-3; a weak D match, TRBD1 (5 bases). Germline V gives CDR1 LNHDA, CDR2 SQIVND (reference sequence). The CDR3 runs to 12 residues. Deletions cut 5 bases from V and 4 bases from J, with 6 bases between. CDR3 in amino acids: CASSPGGNTIYF. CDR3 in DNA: TGTGCCAGTAGTCCAGGGGGAAACACCATATATTTT. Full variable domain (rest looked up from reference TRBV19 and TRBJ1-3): DGGITQSPKYLFRKEGQNVTLSCEQNLNHDAMYWYRQDPGQGLRLIYYSQIVNDFQKGDIAEGYSVSREKKESFPLTVTSAQKNPTAFYLCASSPGGNTIYFGEGSWLTVV.

The CDR3 DNA is TGTGCCAGCAGCTTGGCAGGCGGGGAGCGGACCAGAGAGACCCAGTACTTC. The encoded protein is CASSLAGGERTRETQYF. The chain employs TRBV5-5 and TRBJ2-5, with D possibly being TRBD2 (6 bases). The CDR3 consists of 17 residues. Germline V gene lookup returns CDR1 SGHKS and CDR2 YYEKEE (reference sequence). The germline V and J ends were trimmed by 0 bases and 4 bases, with 19 bases remaining between them.

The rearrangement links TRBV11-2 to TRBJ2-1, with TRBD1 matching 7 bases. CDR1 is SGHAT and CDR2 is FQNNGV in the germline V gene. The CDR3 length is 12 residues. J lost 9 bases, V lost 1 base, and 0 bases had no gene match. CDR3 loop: CASSLAGGEQFF. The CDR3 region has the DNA TGTGCCAGCAGCTTAGCAGGGGGTGAGCAGTTCTTC.

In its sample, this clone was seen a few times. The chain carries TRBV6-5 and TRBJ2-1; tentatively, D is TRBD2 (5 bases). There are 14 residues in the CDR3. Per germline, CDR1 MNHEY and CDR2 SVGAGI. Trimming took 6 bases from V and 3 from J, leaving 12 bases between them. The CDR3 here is CASRRLGGYNEQFF. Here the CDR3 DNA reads TGTGCCAGCAGGAGATTAGGAGGCTACAATGAGCAGTTCTTC.

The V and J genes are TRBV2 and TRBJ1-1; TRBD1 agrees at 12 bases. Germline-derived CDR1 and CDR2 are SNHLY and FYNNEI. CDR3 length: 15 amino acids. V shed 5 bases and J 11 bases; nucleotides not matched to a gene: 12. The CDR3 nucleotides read TGTGCCAGCAGTTATACTCCGGGACAGGGGGCGGGTGCTTTCTTT. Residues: CASSYTPGQGAGAFF.

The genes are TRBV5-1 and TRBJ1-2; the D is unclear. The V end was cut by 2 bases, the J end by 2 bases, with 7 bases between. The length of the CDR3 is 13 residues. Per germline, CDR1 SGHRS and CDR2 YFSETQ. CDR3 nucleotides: TGCGCCAGCAGCTTAGGAGGGAACTATGGCTACACCTTC. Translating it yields CASSLGGNYGYTF. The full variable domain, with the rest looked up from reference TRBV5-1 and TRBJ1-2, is KAGVTQTPRYLIKTRGQQVTLSCSPISGHRSVSWYQQTPGQGLQFLFEYFSETQRNKGNFPGRFSGRQFSNSRSEMNVSTLELGDSALYLCASSLGGNYGYTFGSGTRLTVV.

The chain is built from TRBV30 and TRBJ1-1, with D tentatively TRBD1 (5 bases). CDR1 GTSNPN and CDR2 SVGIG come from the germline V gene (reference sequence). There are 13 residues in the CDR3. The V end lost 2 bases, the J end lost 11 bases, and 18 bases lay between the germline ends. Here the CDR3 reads CAWSQKGQGLAFF. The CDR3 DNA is TGTGCCTGGAGTCAAAAGGGGCAGGGTTTGGCTTTCTTT.

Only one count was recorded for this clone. The CDR3 DNA reads as TGTGCCAGCAGCGCTCGTGCAGGGGGCATCACCGGGGAGCTGTTTTTT. As protein: CASSARAGGITGELFF. J is TRBJ2-2 and V is TRBV9; 8 nucleotides line up with TRBD1. The CDR3 runs to 16 residues. V shed 3 bases, J shed 4 bases, and the junction held 8 bases outside the gene matches. Per the germline V gene, CDR1 is SGDLS and CDR2 is YYNGEE.

The CDR3 nucleotides read TGTGCCAGCAGATCCGGACTAGCGGGAGCCGAGCAGTACTTC. This encodes CASRSGLAGAEQYF. The chain couples TRBV11-3 to TRBJ2-7; TRBD2 aligns across 13 bases. The CDR3 is made up of 14 amino acids. Germline CDR1 is SGHNT and CDR2 is YENEEA. The trim removed 6 bases at V and 6 bases at J, leaving 5 bases unmatched.

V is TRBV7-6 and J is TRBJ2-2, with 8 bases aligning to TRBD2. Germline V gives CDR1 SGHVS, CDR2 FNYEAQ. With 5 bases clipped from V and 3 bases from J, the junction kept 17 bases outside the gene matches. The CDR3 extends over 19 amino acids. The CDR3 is CASSPYRSGSFLYTGELFF. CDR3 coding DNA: TGTGCCAGCAGCCCGTACCGGAGCGGGAGCTTTCTGTACACCGGGGAGCTGTTTTTT. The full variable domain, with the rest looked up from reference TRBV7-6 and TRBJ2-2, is GAGVSQSPRYKVTKRGQDVALRCDPISGHVSLYWYRQALGQGPEFLTYFNYEAQQDKSGLPNDRFSAERPEGSISTLTIQRTEQRDSAMYRCASSPYRSGSFLYTGELFFGEGSRLTVL.

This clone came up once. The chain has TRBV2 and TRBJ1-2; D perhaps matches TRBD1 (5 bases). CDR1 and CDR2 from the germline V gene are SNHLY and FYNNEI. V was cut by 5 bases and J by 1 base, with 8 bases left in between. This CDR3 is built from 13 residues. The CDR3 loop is CASSRDSNYGYTF. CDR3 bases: TGTGCCAGCAGTCGTGACAGTAACTATGGCTACACCTTC.

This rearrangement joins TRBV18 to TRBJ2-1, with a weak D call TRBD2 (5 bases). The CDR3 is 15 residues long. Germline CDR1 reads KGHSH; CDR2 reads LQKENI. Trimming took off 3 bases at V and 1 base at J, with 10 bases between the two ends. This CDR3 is CASSPTRGSYNEQFF. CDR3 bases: TGTGCCAGCTCACCTACCCGGGGATCCTACAATGAGCAGTTCTTC. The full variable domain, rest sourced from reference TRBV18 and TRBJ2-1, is NAGVMQNPRHLVRRRGQEARLRCSPMKGHSHVYWYRQLPEEGLKFMVYLQKENIIDESGMPKERFSAEFPKEGPSILRIQQVVRGDSAAYFCASSPTRGSYNEQFFGPGTRLTVL.

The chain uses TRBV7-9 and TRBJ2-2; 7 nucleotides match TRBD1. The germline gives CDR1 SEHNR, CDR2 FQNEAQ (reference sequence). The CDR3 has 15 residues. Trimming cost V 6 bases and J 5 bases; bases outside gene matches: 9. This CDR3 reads CASSIWTGGTGELFF. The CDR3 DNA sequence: TGTGCCAGCAGTATTTGGACAGGCGGTACCGGGGAGCTGTTTTTT.

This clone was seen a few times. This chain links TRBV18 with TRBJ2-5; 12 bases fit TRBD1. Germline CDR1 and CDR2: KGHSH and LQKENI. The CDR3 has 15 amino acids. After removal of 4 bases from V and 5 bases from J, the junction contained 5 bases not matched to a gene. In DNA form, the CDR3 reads TGTGCCAGCTCACTGGGACAGGGGGCGACGGAGACCCAGTACTTC. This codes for CASSLGQGATETQYF.

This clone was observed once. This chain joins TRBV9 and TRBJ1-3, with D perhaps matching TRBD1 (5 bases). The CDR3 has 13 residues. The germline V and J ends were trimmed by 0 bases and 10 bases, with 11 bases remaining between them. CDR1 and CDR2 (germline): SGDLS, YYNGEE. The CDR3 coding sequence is TGTGCCAGCAGCGTAGAGGCAGGGTCGACCATATATTTT. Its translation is CASSVEAGSTIYF.

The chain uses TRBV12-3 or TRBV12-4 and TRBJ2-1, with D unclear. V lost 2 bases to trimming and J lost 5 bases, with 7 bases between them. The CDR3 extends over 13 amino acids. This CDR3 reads CASSLYRNNEQFF. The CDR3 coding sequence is TGTGCCAGCAGTTTATATAGAAACAATGAGCAGTTCTTC.

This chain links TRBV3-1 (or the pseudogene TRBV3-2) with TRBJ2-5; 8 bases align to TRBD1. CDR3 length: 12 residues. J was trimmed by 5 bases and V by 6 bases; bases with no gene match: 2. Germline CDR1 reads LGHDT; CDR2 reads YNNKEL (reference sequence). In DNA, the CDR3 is TGTGCCAGCAGACAGGGGGTTGAGACCCAGTACTTC. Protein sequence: CASRQGVETQYF.

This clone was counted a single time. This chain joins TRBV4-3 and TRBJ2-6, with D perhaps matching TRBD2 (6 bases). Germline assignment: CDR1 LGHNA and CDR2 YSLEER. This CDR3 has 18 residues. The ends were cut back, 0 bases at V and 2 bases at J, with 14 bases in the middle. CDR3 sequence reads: CASSQEGSWEAGANVLTF. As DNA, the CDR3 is TGCGCCAGCAGCCAAGAAGGGTCCTGGGAGGCTGGGGCCAACGTCCTGACTTTC.

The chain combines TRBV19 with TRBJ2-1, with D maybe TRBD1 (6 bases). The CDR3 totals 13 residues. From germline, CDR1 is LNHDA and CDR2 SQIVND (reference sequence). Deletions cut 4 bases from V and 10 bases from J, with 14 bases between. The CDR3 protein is CASSNNRAQEQFF. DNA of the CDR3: TGTGCCAGTAGTAACAACAGGGCCCAGGAGCAGTTCTTC.

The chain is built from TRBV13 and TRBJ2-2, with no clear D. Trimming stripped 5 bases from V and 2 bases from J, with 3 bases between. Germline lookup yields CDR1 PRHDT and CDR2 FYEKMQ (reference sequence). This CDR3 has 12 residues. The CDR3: CASSQNTGELFF. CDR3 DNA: TGTGCCAGCAGCCAAAACACCGGGGAGCTGTTTTTT.

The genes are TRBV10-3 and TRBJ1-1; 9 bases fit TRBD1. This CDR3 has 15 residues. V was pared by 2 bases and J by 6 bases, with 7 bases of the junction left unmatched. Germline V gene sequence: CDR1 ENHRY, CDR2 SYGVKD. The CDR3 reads CAISEPDRGWAEAFF. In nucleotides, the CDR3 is TGTGCCATCAGTGAGCCGGACAGGGGTTGGGCTGAAGCTTTCTTT.

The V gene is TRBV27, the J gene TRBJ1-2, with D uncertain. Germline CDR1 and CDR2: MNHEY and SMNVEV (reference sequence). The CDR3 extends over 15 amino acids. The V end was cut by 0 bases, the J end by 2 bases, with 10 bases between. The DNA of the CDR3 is TGTGCCAGCAGTTTATCCCCCCTTGGCAACTATGGCTACACCTTC. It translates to CASSLSPLGNYGYTF.